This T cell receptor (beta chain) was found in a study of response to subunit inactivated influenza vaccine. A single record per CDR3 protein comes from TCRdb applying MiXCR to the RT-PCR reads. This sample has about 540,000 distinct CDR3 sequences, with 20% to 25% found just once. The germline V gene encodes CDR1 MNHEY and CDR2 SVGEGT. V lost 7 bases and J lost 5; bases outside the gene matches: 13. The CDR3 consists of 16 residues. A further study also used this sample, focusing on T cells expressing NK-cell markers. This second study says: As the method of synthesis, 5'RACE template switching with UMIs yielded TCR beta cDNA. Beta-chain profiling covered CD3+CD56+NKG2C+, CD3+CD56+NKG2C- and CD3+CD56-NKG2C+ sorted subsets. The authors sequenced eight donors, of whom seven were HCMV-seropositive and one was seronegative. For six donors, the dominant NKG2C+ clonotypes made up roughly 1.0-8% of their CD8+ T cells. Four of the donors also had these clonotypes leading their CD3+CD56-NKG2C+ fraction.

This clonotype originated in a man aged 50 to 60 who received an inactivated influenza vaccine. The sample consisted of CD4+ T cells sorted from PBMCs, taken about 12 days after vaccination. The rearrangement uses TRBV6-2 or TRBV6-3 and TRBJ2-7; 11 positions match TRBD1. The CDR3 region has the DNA TGTGCCAGCACCTCCGCGGAAGGACAGGGGGCCCACGAGCAGTACTTC. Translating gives CASTSAEGQGAHEQYF.